Below, 20 T cell receptor beta chains from the same sample are listed, as sequenced in a study of T cell responses to AZD1222 COVID-19 vaccine. Clones were read by immunoSEQ multiplex PCR, and TCRdb kept only the in-frame ones, dropping some. Seen here are 110,000 to 150,000 clones, around 89% observed once, and the top ten hold 2.5% to 3%. Sample: peripheral blood, taken on day 0 of AZD1222 vaccination. The receptors originated from an adult in good health.

The rearrangement joins TRBV5-4 to TRBJ1-2; D is ambiguous. Germline CDR1 SGHNT, CDR2 YYREEE (reference sequence). The CDR3 runs 13 residues. Trimming took 0 bases from V and 2 from J, leaving 5 bases between them. This CDR3 reads CASSLARNYGYTF. In DNA form, the CDR3 reads TGTGCCAGCAGCTTGGCTAGAAACTATGGCTACACCTTC.

The V call is TRBV5-1, the J call TRBJ1-2; D gene unclear. Trimming pared 5 bases from V and 4 bases from J, leaving 6 bases between. This CDR3 has 11 residues. Germline CDR1 reads SGHRS; CDR2 reads YFSETQ. CDR3 amino acids: CASSHGYGYTF. The CDR3 DNA follows: TGCGCCAGCAGTCACGGCTATGGCTACACCTTC.

This clone turned up a few times. The rearrangement links TRBV19 to TRBJ2-3; 10 bases align to TRBD2. Germline CDR1 is LNHDA and CDR2 is SQIVND (reference sequence). The CDR3 is made up of 13 amino acids. The ends lost 7 bases at V and 9 bases at J; junction bases unmatched: 7. CDR3 loop: CASTPISGRTQYF. The CDR3 bases are TGTGCCAGTACCCCAATTAGCGGGAGGACGCAGTATTTT.

The V gene is TRBV2, the J gene TRBJ1-1; unclear D gene. Germline V gene sequence: CDR1 SNHLY, CDR2 FYNNEI. The CDR3 totals 14 residues. V was pared by 1 base and J by 6 bases, with 12 bases between. The CDR3 DNA follows: TGTGCCAGCAGTGAAGGGACGTCGAGTCCTGAAGCTTTCTTT. This encodes CASSEGTSSPEAFF.

In nucleotides, the CDR3 is TGTGCCAGCAGCCACAGGGGCAGGGACACTCAGCCCCAGCATTTT. The encoded protein is CASSHRGRDTQPQHF. V and J are TRBV6-2 or TRBV6-3 and TRBJ1-5; 7 bases are shared with TRBD1. V shed 6 bases and J 6 bases; nucleotides not matched to a gene: 11. Germline CDR1 and CDR2: MNHEY and SVGEGT. The CDR3 is 15 residues long.

The chain has TRBV19 and TRBJ2-1; TRBD1 might be the D (6 bases). The V and J ends lost 7 bases and 7 bases respectively, with 14 bases between them. Germline CDR1 reads LNHDA; CDR2 reads SQIVND (reference sequence). The CDR3 is made up of 13 amino acids. CDR3 loop: CASTPADSNEQFF. CDR3 DNA sequence: TGTGCCAGTACCCCAGCGGACAGTAATGAGCAGTTCTTC.

Here the CDR3 DNA reads TGTGCCACGGAGTCTAGCTCTGGAAACACCATATATTTT. The encoded protein is CATESSSGNTIYF. J is TRBJ1-3 and V is TRBV24-1; no clear D. V lost 10 bases and J 0 bases, leaving 9 bases between the germline ends. Germline CDR1 and CDR2: KGHDR and SFDVKD. The CDR3 is made up of 13 amino acids.

The chain employs TRBV28 and TRBJ2-2; 9 bases agree with TRBD2. Germline trimming cut 7 bases from V and 7 bases from J; bases unmatched to any gene: 10. CDR1 is MDHEN, CDR2 SYDVKM, per germline. The CDR3 extends over 15 amino acids. The CDR3 DNA follows: TGTGCCAGCATGACGAGCGGGAGGATCAGCGGGGAGCTGTTTTTT. It codes for CASMTSGRISGELFF.

The chain employs TRBV4-1 and TRBJ2-7; D not resolved. From germline, CDR1 is MGHRA and CDR2 YSYEKL. There are 12 residues in the CDR3. Trimming stripped 1 base from V and 6 bases from J, with 7 bases between. The CDR3 sequence is CASSQVQLEQYF. CDR3 DNA sequence: TGCGCCAGCAGCCAAGTCCAGCTCGAGCAGTACTTC.

V and J are TRBV19 and TRBJ2-7; D unclear. Germline V lookup: CDR1 LNHDA, CDR2 SQIVND (reference sequence). This CDR3 comprises 13 residues. V gave up 1 base and J gave up 6 bases, with 10 bases separating them. The CDR3 DNA reads TGTGCCAGTAGTATAGGGAAGGGTACCGAGCAGTACTTC. Its protein is CASSIGKGTEQYF.

The chain has TRBV6-5 and TRBJ1-2; D might be TRBD1 (5 bases). V lost 8 bases to trimming and J lost 0 bases, with 13 bases between them. CDR1 is MNHEY, CDR2 SVGAGI, per germline. The CDR3 length is 14 residues. The CDR3 region is CASAVGTPNYGYTF. The CDR3 region has the DNA TGTGCCAGCGCCGTCGGGACGCCTAACTATGGCTACACCTTC.

This clone was found once. The chain recombines TRBV18 with TRBJ2-3, with D maybe TRBD1 (6 bases). This CDR3 has 14 residues. CDR1 and CDR2 (germline): KGHSH, LQKENI. V was trimmed by 4 bases and J by 2 bases, leaving 10 bases between them. The CDR3 region is CASSLQGFTDTQYF. The CDR3 DNA reads TGTGCCAGCTCACTACAGGGATTCACAGATACGCAGTATTTT.

The CDR3 reads CASSDRYSRATEAFF. As DNA, the CDR3 is TGTGCCAGCAGTGATAGGTATTCCAGGGCCACTGAAGCTTTCTTT. V is TRBV2 and J is TRBJ1-1; TRBD1 might be the D (5 bases). The CDR3 length is 15 residues. Germline-derived CDR1 and CDR2 are SNHLY and FYNNEI. The ends were cut back, 3 bases at V and 4 bases at J, with 15 bases in the middle.

The gene calls are TRBV9 and TRBJ2-3; D is perhaps TRBD2 (5 bases). CDR3 size: 14 residues. Deletions cut 2 bases from V and 0 bases from J, with 7 bases between. Per the germline V gene, CDR1 is SGDLS and CDR2 is YYNGEE. CDR3 region: CASSVRGSTDTQYF. The CDR3 DNA reads as TGTGCCAGCAGCGTTCGCGGGAGCACAGATACGCAGTATTTT.

This rearrangement joins TRBV4-1 to TRBJ2-3; maybe TRBD2 (5 bases). CDR1 is MGHRA and CDR2 is YSYEKL in the germline V gene. The CDR3 extends over 12 amino acids. Trimming stripped 4 bases from V and 6 bases from J, with 8 bases between. This CDR3 reads CASSPSGDTQYF. In nucleotides, the CDR3 is TGCGCCAGCAGCCCTTCGGGGGATACGCAGTATTTT.

The rearrangement uses TRBV7-3 and TRBJ1-6, with TRBD1 matching 7 bases. This CDR3 is 14 amino acids long. Losses at the gene ends were 4 bases for V and 9 bases for J; bases not matched to a gene: 6. Germline V gene data show CDR1 as SGHTA and CDR2 as FQGTGA. The CDR3 here is CASSSPGGGSPLHF. CDR3 DNA sequence: TGTGCCAGCAGCTCCCCAGGGGGGGGTTCACCCCTCCACTTT.

The chain links TRBV10-3 to TRBJ2-7; possibly TRBD1 or TRBD2 for D (5 bases each). Trimming took off 4 bases at V and 4 bases at J, with 11 bases between the two ends. Germline CDR1 is ENHRY and CDR2 is SYGVKD. The CDR3 runs to 13 residues. CDR3 protein: CAISGGSRYEQYF. Written as DNA, the CDR3 is TGTGCCATCAGTGGGGGGTCCCGGTACGAGCAGTACTTC.

The chain links TRBV29-1 to TRBJ2-7; D may correspond to TRBD1 or TRBD2 (6 bases each). The CDR3 spans 14 residues. Looked up from germline, CDR1 is SQVTM and CDR2 is ANQGSEA. V was cut by 0 bases and J by 2 bases, with 11 bases left in between. The CDR3 DNA reads TGCAGCGTTGAAGAGCGGGACACGGCCTACGAGCAGTACTTC. This encodes CSVEERDTAYEQYF.

V gene TRBV5-1 combines with J gene TRBJ1-3, with TRBD1 matching 7 bases. V shed 0 bases and J 1 base; nucleotides not matched to a gene: 13. CDR3 size: 19 residues. The germline V gene encodes CDR1 SGHRS and CDR2 YFSETQ. CDR3 sequence reads: CASSLGAGTASLSGNTIYF. The CDR3, as DNA: TGCGCCAGCAGCTTGGGGGCCGGGACAGCGTCACTTTCTGGAAACACCATATATTTT.

This clone was detected only once. The V and J genes are TRBV9 and TRBJ1-1; D might be TRBD1 (5 bases). This CDR3 is built from 17 residues. The germline gives CDR1 SGDLS, CDR2 YYNGEE. The germline V and J ends were trimmed by 0 bases and 0 bases, with 15 bases remaining between them. CDR3 loop: CASSVAPHGGMNTEAFF. In DNA, the CDR3 is TGTGCCAGCAGCGTAGCCCCCCACGGGGGGATGAACACTGAAGCTTTCTTT. The full variable domain, its missing parts supplied by reference TRBV9 and TRBJ1-1, is DSGVTQTPKHLITATGQRVTLRCSPRSGDLSVYWYQQSLDQGLQFLIQYYNGEERAKGNILERFSAQQFPDLHSELNLSSLELGDSALYFCASSVAPHGGMNTEAFFGQGTRLTVV.